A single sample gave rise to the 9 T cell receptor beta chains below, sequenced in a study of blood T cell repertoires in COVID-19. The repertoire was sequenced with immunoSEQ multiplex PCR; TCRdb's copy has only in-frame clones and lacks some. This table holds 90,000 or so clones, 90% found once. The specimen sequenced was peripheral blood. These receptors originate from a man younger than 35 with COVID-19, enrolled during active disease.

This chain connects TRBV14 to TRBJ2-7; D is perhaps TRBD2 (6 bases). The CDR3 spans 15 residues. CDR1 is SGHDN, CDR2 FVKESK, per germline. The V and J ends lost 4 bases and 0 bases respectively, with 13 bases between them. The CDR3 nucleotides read TGTGCCAGCAGCCTCTTTTACGGGAGCTCCTACGAGCAGTACTTC. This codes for CASSLFYGSSYEQYF.

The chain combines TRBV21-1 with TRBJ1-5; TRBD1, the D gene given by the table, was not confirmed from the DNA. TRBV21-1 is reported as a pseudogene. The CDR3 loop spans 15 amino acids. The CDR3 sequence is CASSTVQGGNQPQHF. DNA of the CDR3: TGTGCCAGCAGCACCGTACAGGGGGGGAATCAGCCCCAGCATTTT.

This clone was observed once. CDR3 in amino acids: CASLPLASHTDTQYF. The CDR3 DNA reads as TGTGCCAGCCTCCCCTTAGCGTCCCACACAGATACGCAGTATTTT. The rearrangement uses TRBV6-5 and TRBJ2-3; a possible D gene is TRBD2 (5 bases). V was shortened by 8 bases and J by 2 bases, with 17 bases between the two germline ends. The germline V gene has CDR1 MNHEY and CDR2 SVGAGI. The CDR3 has 15 amino acids.

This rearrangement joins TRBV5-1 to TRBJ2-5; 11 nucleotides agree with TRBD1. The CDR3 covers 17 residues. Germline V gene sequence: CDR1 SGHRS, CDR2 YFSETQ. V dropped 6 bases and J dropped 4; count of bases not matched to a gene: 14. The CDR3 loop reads CASIQRPGQGARETQYF. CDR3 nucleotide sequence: TGCGCCAGCATACAGAGGCCCGGACAGGGGGCGAGAGAGACCCAGTACTTC.

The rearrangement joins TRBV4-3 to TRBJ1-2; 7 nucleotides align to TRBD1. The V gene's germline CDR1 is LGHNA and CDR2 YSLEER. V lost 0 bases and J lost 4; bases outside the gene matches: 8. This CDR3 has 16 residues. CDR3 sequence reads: CASSQDSQGGSYGYTF. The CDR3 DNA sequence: TGCGCCAGCAGCCAAGATAGTCAAGGGGGCAGCTATGGCTACACCTTC.

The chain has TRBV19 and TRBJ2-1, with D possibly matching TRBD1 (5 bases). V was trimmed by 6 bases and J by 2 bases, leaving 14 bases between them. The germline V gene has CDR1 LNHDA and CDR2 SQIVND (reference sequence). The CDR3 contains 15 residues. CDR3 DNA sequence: TGTGCCAGTAGGATCGGCAGGGCTACCTACAATGAGCAGTTCTTC. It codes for CASRIGRATYNEQFF.

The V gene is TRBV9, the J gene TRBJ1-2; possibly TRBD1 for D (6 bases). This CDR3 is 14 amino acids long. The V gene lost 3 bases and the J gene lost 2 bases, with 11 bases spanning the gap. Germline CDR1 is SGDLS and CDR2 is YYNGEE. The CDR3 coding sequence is TGTGCCAGCAGCGCCCACACAGGGAACTATGGCTACACCTTC. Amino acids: CASSAHTGNYGYTF.

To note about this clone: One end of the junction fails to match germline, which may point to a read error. CDR3 bases: TGTGCCACCAGTGATGGACTAGCGGGAGGCTTACTCTTC. Translation gives CATSDGLAGGLLF. This chain connects TRBV24-1 to TRBJ2-1, with TRBD2 matching 14 bases. Germline CDR1 reads KGHDR; CDR2 reads SFDVKD. This CDR3 spans 13 amino acids.

The CDR3 DNA follows: TGTGCCAGCAGAGAAAGCGGGGAAGCTTTCTTT. It encodes CASRESGEAFF. The rearrangement links TRBV27 to TRBJ1-1, with D uncertain. CDR3 length: 11 residues. Germline V gene sequence: CDR1 MNHEY, CDR2 SMNVEV (reference sequence). The V gene lost 6 bases and the J gene lost 8 bases, with 10 bases spanning the gap.